Below are 13 T cell receptor beta chains sequenced from a single sample in a study of blood T cell repertoires in COVID-19. The repertoire was sequenced with immunoSEQ multiplex PCR; TCRdb's copy has only in-frame clones and lacks some. The sample yields 210,000 or so clones, around 85% seen once. Sequenced input: peripheral blood. These receptor sequences come from a middle-aged man with COVID-19, enrolled during active disease.

V is TRBV10-3 and J is TRBJ2-1; D unresolved. Per germline, CDR1 ENHRY and CDR2 SYGVKD. V was shortened by 0 bases and J by 6 bases, with 3 bases between the two germline ends. CDR3 length equals 12 residues. CDR3 amino acids: CAISESRNEQFF. The CDR3 DNA follows: TGTGCCATCAGTGAGTCTCGCAATGAGCAGTTCTTC.

This chain connects TRBV7-8 to TRBJ1-3; D possibly corresponds to TRBD1 (5 bases). The CDR3 has 15 amino acids. V dropped 2 bases and J dropped 4 bases, with 12 bases sitting between them. In germline, CDR1 is SGHVS, CDR2 FQNEAQ. The CDR3 nucleotides are TGTGCCAGCAGCTTACGACAGTCTGACGGAAACACCATATATTTT. Its protein is CASSLRQSDGNTIYF.

The chain links TRBV19 to TRBJ1-6; tentatively, D is TRBD1 (6 bases). The CDR3 is 15 amino acids. Trimming removed 9 bases from V and 0 bases from J, with 12 bases in between. CDR1 and CDR2 from the germline V gene are LNHDA and SQIVND (reference sequence). Here the CDR3 DNA reads TGTGCCAGCAGGACAGCCAGCTCCTATAATTCACCCCTCCACTTT. This encodes CASRTASSYNSPLHF.

The rearrangement links TRBV6-5 to TRBJ2-7, with D possibly TRBD2 on 5 matching bases. CDR3 length equals 12 residues. Trimming took 6 bases from V and 7 from J, leaving 13 bases between them. CDR1 is MNHEY and CDR2 is SVGAGI in the germline V gene. The CDR3 spells CASSPPRGEQYF. The CDR3 DNA follows: TGTGCCAGCAGCCCGCCCCGAGGGGAGCAGTACTTC.

The chain recombines TRBV12-5 with TRBJ2-1; 9 positions agree with TRBD1. V shed 5 bases, J shed 4 bases, and the junction held 9 bases outside the gene matches. This CDR3 region has 16 residues. Per the germline V gene, CDR1 is LGHNT and CDR2 is FRNRAP. In nucleotides, the CDR3 is TGTGCTAGTGGTAAGGGACAGGGCCGGAATTACAATGAGCAGTTCTTC. It yields the protein CASGKGQGRNYNEQFF. Together with reference TRBV12-5 and TRBJ2-1, the CDR3 gives the full variable domain: DARVTQTPRHKVTEMGQEVTMRCQPILGHNTVFWYRQTMMQGLELLAYFRNRAPLDDSGMPKDRFSAEMPDATLATLKIQPSEPRDSAVYFCASGKGQGRNYNEQFFGPGTRLTVL.

This chain joins TRBV5-5 and TRBJ2-3; perhaps TRBD1 as D (5 bases). Germline CDR1 is SGHKS and CDR2 is YYEKEE (reference sequence). This CDR3 comprises 14 residues. V was shortened by 0 bases and J by 2 bases, with 7 bases between the two germline ends. This chain's CDR3 is CASSLGGATDTQYF. CDR3 nucleotides: TGTGCCAGCAGCTTGGGTGGGGCCACAGATACGCAGTATTTT.

The genes are TRBV6-5 and TRBJ1-5, with D unclear. Germline V gene lookup returns CDR1 MNHEY and CDR2 SVGAGI. V gave up 10 bases and J gave up 2 bases, with 12 bases separating them. CDR3 size: 13 residues. DNA for the CDR3: TGTGCCACCAAATTGCTAGGCAATCAGCCCCAGCATTTT. Its translation is CATKLLGNQPQHF.

The gene calls are TRBV10-3 and TRBJ2-3; a possible D gene is TRBD2 (5 bases). V was pared by 5 bases and J by 5 bases, with 8 bases between. Germline V gene data show CDR1 as ENHRY and CDR2 as SYGVKD. The CDR3 is 12 amino acids. CDR3 in DNA: TGTGCCATCAGTCCCGGGGAAGATACGCAGTATTTT. It specifies CAISPGEDTQYF.

This chain links TRBV11-2 with TRBJ2-7; TRBD1 matches at 7 bases. Per germline, CDR1 SGHAT and CDR2 FQNNGV. V gave up 3 bases and J gave up 3 bases; unmatched junction bases: 5. The CDR3 consists of 14 residues. The DNA for the CDR3 is TGTGCCAGCAGCTTCGGGGACAGCCTCTACGAGCAGTACTTC. Translation gives CASSFGDSLYEQYF. The variable domain in full, with the rest retrieved from reference TRBV11-2 and TRBJ2-7, is EAGVAQSPRYKIIEKRQSVAFWCNPISGHATLYWYQQILGQGPKLLIQFQNNGVVDDSQLPKDRFSAERLKGVDSTLKIQPAKLEDSAVYLCASSFGDSLYEQYFGPGTRLTVT.

The V call is TRBV2, the J call TRBJ2-4, with a tentative D call TRBD1 (6 bases). V lost 0 bases and J lost 1, with 19 bases in between. The CDR3 is 19 amino acids. Germline CDR1 and CDR2: SNHLY and FYNNEI. The CDR3 sequence is CASSEAGRGLSRAKNIQYF. Here the CDR3 DNA reads TGTGCCAGCAGTGAAGCCGGCAGGGGTCTATCTAGGGCCAAAAACATTCAGTACTTC.

Note on this clone: Different DNA sequences within this sample yield the same CDR3. This chain joins TRBV6-2 or TRBV6-3 and TRBJ2-7; 11 nucleotides match TRBD1. The CDR3 length is 14 residues. Germline V gives CDR1 MNHEY, CDR2 SVGEGT. V was clipped by 2 bases and J by 3 bases; unmatched bases: 0. CDR3 residues: CASSYGTGGYEQYF. As DNA, the CDR3 is TGTGCCAGCAGTTACGGGACAGGGGGCTACGAGCAGTACTTC.

This chain connects TRBV6-2 or TRBV6-3 to TRBJ2-1, with D hard to call. The V end lost 4 bases, the J end lost 0 bases, and 7 bases lay between the germline ends. The CDR3 contains 14 residues. Germline CDR1 is MNHEY and CDR2 is SVGEGT. CDR3 residues: CASSSVRSYNEQFF. The CDR3, as DNA: TGTGCCAGCAGTTCTGTGCGCTCCTACAATGAGCAGTTCTTC.

The chain couples TRBV20-1 to TRBJ1-3; D possibly corresponds to TRBD1 (6 bases). CDR1 and CDR2 from the germline V gene are DFQATT and SNEGSKA (reference sequence). This CDR3 spans 14 amino acids. V lost 3 bases and J lost 1, with 10 bases in between. CDR3 nucleotide sequence: TGCAGTGCTAGTGGACAGTGGTCTGGAAACACCATATATTTT. Residues: CSASGQWSGNTIYF.